This T cell receptor (beta chain) was sequenced in a study of blood T cell repertoires in COVID-19. Study context: Material from acute and convalescent COVID-19 was sourced from the United States, Italy and Spain. From T cells, B-cell-depleted T cells, or PBMCs came the material, which was cDNA or gDNA.

Germline values: CDR1 MNHEY, CDR2 SMNVEV (reference sequence). Germline trimming cut 8 bases from V and 4 bases from J; bases unmatched to any gene: 4. The CDR3 sequence is 12 residues long. The repertoire was sequenced with immunoSEQ multiplex PCR; TCRdb's copy has only in-frame clones and lacks some. The sample shows approximately 290,000 clones, 90% to 95% of them seen only once. The sample consisted of peripheral blood. The TCR comes from a woman between 25 and 40 years old with COVID-19, enrolled during active disease. The chain recombines TRBV27 with TRBJ2-5; 7 nucleotides agree with TRBD1. The CDR3: CASRTGLETQYF. CDR3 DNA: TGTGCCAGCCGGACAGGCCTAGAGACCCAGTACTTC.